The rows below give T cell receptor beta chains drawn from one sample of a study of blood T cells in healthy people across ages. One entry per CDR3 protein results from TCRdb running MiXCR on the 5' RACE reads. There are more than 800,000 distinct CDR3 sequences in the sample; more than 35% occur only once, and under 20% lies in the top ten. The sample was blood. These TCRs come from a woman aged 55-70 years in good health. Each CDR3 is given with its conserved first and last residue. A D gene is named only where the DNA matches it firmly. Some rows have no size entry. The others give once, few or many, or a class for an expanded clone.

clone size: -
V gene: TRBV6-6
D gene: -
J gene: TRBJ2-5
CDR3 protein: CASSPGGRQETQYF
CDR3 DNA: TGTGCCAGCAGTCCCGGGGGACGCCAAGAGACCCAGTACTTC

clone size: -
V gene: TRBV29-1
D gene: -
J gene: TRBJ1-1
CDR3 protein: CSVAQVNTEAFF
CDR3 DNA: TGCAGCGTTGCGCAGGTGAACACTGAAGCTTTCTTT

clone size: few
V gene: TRBV24-1
D gene: TRBD2
J gene: TRBJ2-3
CDR3 protein: CATSDPAASSGNTDTQYF
CDR3 DNA: TGTGCCACCAGTGACCCTGCCGCGTCTAGCGGGAACACAGATACGCAGTATTTT

clone size: -
V gene: TRBV20-1
D gene: -
J gene: TRBJ1-6
CDR3 protein: CSAREELYNSPLHF
CDR3 DNA: TGCAGTGCTAGAGAGGAGCTGTATAATTCACCCCTCCACTTT

clone size: few
V gene: TRBV9
D gene: TRBD1
J gene: TRBJ2-1
CDR3 protein: CASSAAQGAGQFF
CDR3 DNA: TGTGCCAGCAGCGCGGCACAGGGGGCGGGGCAGTTCTTC

clone size: -
V gene: TRBV20-1
D gene: TRBD1
J gene: TRBJ2-6
CDR3 protein: CSATRTGVSGANVLTF
CDR3 DNA: TGCAGTGCTACCCGGACAGGGGTGTCCGGGGCCAACGTCCTGACTTTC

clone size: -
V gene: TRBV20-1
D gene: TRBD1
J gene: TRBJ2-7
CDR3 protein: CSARNTDRAYNEQYF
CDR3 DNA: TGCAGTGCTAGAAACACCGACAGGGCGTACAATGAGCAGTACTTC

clone size: -
V gene: TRBV25-1
D gene: TRBD2
J gene: TRBJ2-4
CDR3 protein: CASSAVAGAQNIQYF
CDR3 DNA: TGTGCCAGCAGTGCCGTAGCGGGAGCGCAAAACATTCAGTACTTC

clone size: -
V gene: TRBV5-1
D gene: -
J gene: TRBJ2-7
CDR3 protein: CASSLVGGTKYEQYF
CDR3 DNA: TGCGCCAGCAGCTTGGTAGGCGGTACTAAGTACGAGCAGTACTTC

clone size: few
V gene: TRBV28
D gene: -
J gene: TRBJ2-7
CDR3 protein: CASTLRAGPYEQYF
CDR3 DNA: TGTGCCAGCACGCTTCGGGCGGGCCCCTACGAGCAGTACTTC

clone size: few
V gene: TRBV29-1
D gene: TRBD1
J gene: TRBJ2-7
CDR3 protein: CSVGRTGWDEQYF
CDR3 DNA: TGCAGCGTTGGTCGGACAGGTTGGGACGAGCAGTACTTC

clone size: -
V gene: TRBV29-1
D gene: TRBD1
J gene: TRBJ2-7
CDR3 protein: CSVDKTGTGGTYEQYF
CDR3 DNA: TGCAGCGTTGACAAAACCGGGACAGGGGGAACCTACGAGCAGTACTTC

clone size: -
V gene: TRBV3-1
D gene: -
J gene: TRBJ2-7
CDR3 protein: CASSPTPTETYEQYF
CDR3 DNA: TGTGCCAGCAGCCCCACCCCGACGGAAACCTACGAGCAGTACTTC

clone size: -
V gene: TRBV9
D gene: -
J gene: TRBJ2-3
CDR3 protein: CASSVGAEPTDTQYF
CDR3 DNA: TGTGCCAGCAGCGTAGGGGCAGAACCCACAGATACGCAGTATTTT

clone size: -
V gene: TRBV29-1
D gene: TRBD1
J gene: TRBJ1-1
CDR3 protein: CSVEDPDRGTEAFF
CDR3 DNA: TGCAGCGTTGAAGACCCGGACAGGGGCACTGAAGCTTTCTTT

clone size: -
V gene: TRBV27
D gene: TRBD1
J gene: TRBJ1-2
CDR3 protein: CASSSPTGSNGYTF
CDR3 DNA: TGTGCCAGCAGCTCACCGACAGGGTCTAACGGCTACACCTTC

clone size: -
V gene: TRBV28
D gene: -
J gene: TRBJ2-7
CDR3 protein: CASSPHLGSYEQYF
CDR3 DNA: TGTGCCAGCAGCCCCCACCTGGGCTCCTACGAGCAGTACTTC

clone size: many
V gene: TRBV28
D gene: TRBD1
J gene: TRBJ2-7
CDR3 protein: CASRPSSGTGYYEQYF
CDR3 DNA: TGTGCCAGCAGACCCTCGTCCGGGACAGGCTACTACGAGCAGTACTTC

clone size: -
V gene: TRBV20-1
D gene: TRBD2
J gene: TRBJ2-1
CDR3 protein: CSASLSGVYNEQFF
CDR3 DNA: TGCAGTGCTAGTCTAAGCGGGGTTTACAATGAGCAGTTCTTC

clone size: few
V gene: TRBV20-1
D gene: -
J gene: TRBJ2-5
CDR3 protein: CSARDPDHATQYF
CDR3 DNA: TGCAGTGCTAGAGATCCGGACCATGCGACCCAGTACTTC

clone size: -
V gene: TRBV29-1
D gene: TRBD2
J gene: TRBJ2-1
CDR3 protein: CSVGKREEKDKQFF
CDR3 DNA: TGCAGCGTTGGGAAGCGGGAGGAGAAGGACAAGCAGTTCTTC

clone size: -
V gene: TRBV5-6
D gene: -
J gene: TRBJ2-3
CDR3 protein: CASSFRGGGFTDTQYF
CDR3 DNA: TGTGCCAGCAGCTTCAGGGGTGGAGGGTTCACAGATACGCAGTATTTT

clone size: few
V gene: TRBV20-1
D gene: TRBD2
J gene: TRBJ2-3
CDR3 protein: CSAREPSGSTDTQYF
CDR3 DNA: TGCAGTGCTAGAGAGCCTAGCGGGAGTACAGATACGCAGTATTTT

clone size: few
V gene: TRBV10-3
D gene: TRBD1
J gene: TRBJ2-1
CDR3 protein: CAISAAYGTGEEEQFF
CDR3 DNA: TGTGCCATCAGCGCGGCTTACGGGACAGGGGAGGAAGAGCAGTTCTTC

clone size: -
V gene: TRBV5-1
D gene: TRBD1
J gene: TRBJ1-6
CDR3 protein: CASSFNKGARGGNSPLHF
CDR3 DNA: TGCGCCAGCAGCTTTAATAAGGGGGCGAGAGGAGGTAATTCACCCCTCCACTTT

clone size: -
V gene: TRBV7-8
D gene: TRBD1
J gene: TRBJ2-7
CDR3 protein: CASSLGTGGPEQYF
CDR3 DNA: TGTGCCAGCAGCTTAGGGACAGGGGGACCCGAGCAGTACTTC

clone size: -
V gene: TRBV7-9
D gene: -
J gene: TRBJ1-3
CDR3 protein: CASSQAVRSSGNTIYF
CDR3 DNA: TGTGCCAGCAGCCAAGCTGTACGGTCCTCTGGAAACACCATATATTTT

clone size: -
V gene: TRBV9
D gene: -
J gene: TRBJ2-7
CDR3 protein: CASSSSGGLSGPPQYF
CDR3 DNA: TGTGCCAGCAGCTCCTCCGGCGGGCTTTCAGGCCCCCCGCAGTACTTC

clone size: -
V gene: TRBV14
D gene: -
J gene: TRBJ2-7
CDR3 protein: CASSQVFIGANEQYF
CDR3 DNA: TGTGCCAGCAGCCAAGTCTTTATCGGGGCCAATGAGCAGTACTTC

clone size: -
V gene: TRBV6-5
D gene: -
J gene: TRBJ2-1
CDR3 protein: CASSYEPSAHNEQFF
CDR3 DNA: TGTGCCAGCAGTTACGAGCCCTCAGCCCACAATGAGCAGTTCTTC

clone size: -
V gene: TRBV29-1
D gene: TRBD2
J gene: TRBJ2-5
CDR3 protein: CSVEGSGTSGRAANEQYF
CDR3 DNA: TGCAGCGTTGAGGGATCCGGGACTAGCGGGAGGGCTGCCAATGAGCAGTACTTC

clone size: -
V gene: TRBV9
D gene: -
J gene: TRBJ2-1
CDR3 protein: CASSVDALMDNEQFF
CDR3 DNA: TGTGCCAGCAGCGTAGACGCCCTAATGGACAATGAGCAGTTCTTC

clone size: -
V gene: TRBV7-9
D gene: -
J gene: TRBJ2-1
CDR3 protein: CAGSLRPDGDNEQFF
CDR3 DNA: TGTGCCGGCAGCTTACGTCCGGACGGGGACAATGAGCAGTTCTTC

clone size: -
V gene: TRBV5-1
D gene: -
J gene: TRBJ2-3
CDR3 protein: CASRVEGSSTDTQYF
CDR3 DNA: TGCGCCAGCAGAGTAGAGGGTTCTAGCACAGATACGCAGTATTTT

clone size: -
V gene: TRBV29-1
D gene: TRBD1
J gene: TRBJ2-3
CDR3 protein: CSVGRQGSADTQYF
CDR3 DNA: TGCAGCGTTGGACGACAGGGTAGCGCAGATACGCAGTATTTT

clone size: -
V gene: TRBV27
D gene: TRBD1
J gene: TRBJ2-3
CDR3 protein: CASTLGGRITDTQYF
CDR3 DNA: TGTGCCAGCACCCTAGGGGGCAGGATCACAGATACGCAGTATTTT

clone size: few
V gene: TRBV7-7
D gene: TRBD1
J gene: TRBJ2-3
CDR3 protein: CASSLGDRVTDTQYF
CDR3 DNA: TGTGCCAGCAGCTTGGGGGACAGGGTCACAGATACGCAGTATTTT

clone size: -
V gene: TRBV20-1
D gene: TRBD2
J gene: TRBJ2-1
CDR3 protein: CSATLLAGGIGNVQFF
CDR3 DNA: TGCAGTGCTACTTTACTAGCGGGAGGAATAGGGAATGTGCAGTTCTTC